This paragraph reports one TCR beta chain. Its antigen remains unknown. UMIs and a universal primer site were added when TCR cDNA was made by 5'RACE template switching. TCRdb re-called the 5' RACE reads through MiXCR, storing one row per CDR3 protein. The sample consists of 300,000 or so distinct CDR3 sequences, roughly 7.5% of them appearing once. These data belong to a study of T cells after yellow fever vaccination. Findings of the study overall: Clonotypes appearing in both CD4 and CD8 compartments existed, and their share was small. FACS-sorted repertoires might harbor abundant contaminating clonotypes from the bulk population.

This TCR derives from a man aged 18 to 29 who received the YFV17D yellow fever vaccine. The sequenced sample was PBMCs, obtained approximately 40 days after the first yellow fever vaccination.

The CDR3 coding sequence is TGCGCCAGCAGCCGGGGGGAGGGGGGAGGCACAGATACGCAGTATTTT. Translated: CASSRGEGGGTDTQYF. J is TRBJ2-3 and V is TRBV4-3, with D maybe TRBD2 (7 bases). The CDR3 has 16 amino acids. Trimming stripped 4 bases from V and 1 base from J, with 15 bases between. Germline values: CDR1 LGHNA, CDR2 YSLEER.